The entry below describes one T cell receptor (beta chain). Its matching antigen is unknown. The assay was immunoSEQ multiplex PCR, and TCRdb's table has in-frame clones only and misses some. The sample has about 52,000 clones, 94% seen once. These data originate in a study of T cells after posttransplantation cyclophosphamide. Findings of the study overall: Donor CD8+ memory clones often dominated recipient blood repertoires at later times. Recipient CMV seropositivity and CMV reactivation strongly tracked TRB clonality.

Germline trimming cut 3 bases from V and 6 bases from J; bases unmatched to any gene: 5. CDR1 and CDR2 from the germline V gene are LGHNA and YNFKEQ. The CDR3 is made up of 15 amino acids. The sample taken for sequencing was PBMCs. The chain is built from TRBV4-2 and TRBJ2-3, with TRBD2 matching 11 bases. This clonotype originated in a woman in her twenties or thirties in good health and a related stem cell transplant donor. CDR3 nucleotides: TGTGCCAGCAGCCAGACGGGACTAGCGGAGGATACGCAGTATTTT. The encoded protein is CASSQTGLAEDTQYF.